The 27 T cell receptor beta chains in this list originate from one sample, sequenced in a study of blood T cell repertoires in COVID-19. Clones were read by immunoSEQ multiplex PCR, and TCRdb kept only the in-frame ones, dropping some. The sample shows roughly 30,000 clones, 90% to 95% of them seen only once. Sequences were obtained from peripheral blood. The receptors come from a man aged 60 to 75 with acute or convalescent COVID-19.

This clone has a single count. The V call is TRBV20-1, the J call TRBJ2-1, with TRBD2 matching 11 bases. V dropped 5 bases and J dropped 0; count of bases not matched to a gene: 9. The germline CDR1 and CDR2 sequences are DFQATT and SNEGSKA (reference sequence). The CDR3 totals 17 residues. CDR3 in DNA: TGCAGTGCTCGTGGGCTAGCGGGAGGTAGCTCCTACAATGAGCAGTTCTTC. Protein product: CSARGLAGGSSYNEQFF.

J is TRBJ1-1 and V is TRBV5-4; possible D gene TRBD1, 6 bases. Trimming pared 6 bases from V and 1 base from J, leaving 13 bases between. CDR1 SGHNT and CDR2 YYREEE come from the germline V gene (reference sequence). The CDR3 consists of 14 residues. The CDR3: CASTLDSSNTEAFF. CDR3 sequence (DNA): TGTGCCAGCACCCTGGACAGTTCGAACACTGAAGCTTTCTTT. Drawing the rest from reference TRBV5-4 and TRBJ1-1, the complete variable domain is ETGVTQSPTHLIKTRGQQVTLRCSSQSGHNTVSWYQQALGQGPQFIFQYYREEENGRGNFPPRFSGLQFPNYSSELNVNALELDDSALYLCASTLDSSNTEAFFGQGTRLTVV.

The rearrangement uses TRBV6-5 and TRBJ2-1; 13 positions agree with TRBD2. The CDR3 has 15 residues. Per germline, CDR1 MNHEY and CDR2 SVGAGI. V lost 4 bases and J lost 8; bases outside the gene matches: 5. The CDR3 reads CASSFRTSGRDEQFF. In nucleotides, the CDR3 is TGTGCCAGCAGTTTCCGGACTAGCGGGAGAGATGAGCAGTTCTTC.

This chain connects TRBV6-5 to TRBJ1-2; D is undetermined. The length of the CDR3 is 15 residues. Trimming pared 2 bases from V and 6 bases from J, leaving 16 bases between. CDR1 is MNHEY, CDR2 SVGAGI, per germline. The CDR3 nucleotides read TGTGCCAGCAGTTACGATTTGTCAGGTTTCGATGGCTACACCTTC. Protein product: CASSYDLSGFDGYTF.

The chain carries TRBV27 and TRBJ1-2; D possibly corresponds to TRBD1 (5 bases). Trimming stripped 3 bases from V and 8 bases from J, with 16 bases between. The germline V gene encodes CDR1 MNHEY and CDR2 SMNVEV (reference sequence). The length of the CDR3 is 14 residues. As DNA, the CDR3 is TGTGCCAGCAGTTTTCGGGACTCAAGAAACGGCTACACCTTC. Its protein product is CASSFRDSRNGYTF.

The rearrangement uses TRBV7-2 and TRBJ1-2; D may be TRBD1 (5 bases). In germline, CDR1 is SGHTA, CDR2 FQGNSA. Trimming cost V 3 bases and J 4 bases, with 15 bases left between them. There are 15 residues in the CDR3. The CDR3: CASSFTPGSGYGYTF. Here the CDR3 DNA reads TGTGCCAGCAGCTTCACTCCAGGGTCGGGCTATGGCTACACCTTC.

Worth noting for this clone: Relative to the germline gene, one junction end is altered; a read error may explain this. The J gene is TRBJ2-7, the V gene TRBV7-2; 11 nucleotides agree with TRBD2. The germline gives CDR1 SGHTA, CDR2 FQGNSA. This CDR3 is built from 15 residues. This CDR3 is CASSYRGARLAGPTF. For the CDR3, the DNA is TGTGCCAGCAGCTATAGGGGAGCCCGACTAGCGGGACCCACCTTC.

The gene calls are TRBV15 and TRBJ2-1, with 7 bases matching TRBD2. CDR3 length equals 15 residues. Germline V gene data show CDR1 as LNHNV and CDR2 as YYDKDF (reference sequence). Trimming cost V 6 bases and J 7 bases; bases outside gene matches: 12. The CDR3 is CATRGLSGGRNEQFF. The CDR3 DNA sequence: TGTGCCACCAGAGGCTTGTCGGGAGGAAGGAATGAGCAGTTCTTC.

The chain links TRBV18 to TRBJ2-3, with TRBD1 identical over 9 bases. In germline, CDR1 is KGHSH, CDR2 LQKENI. CDR3 length: 16 amino acids. V was clipped by 0 bases and J by 1 base; unmatched bases: 2. CDR3 protein: CASSPPRDRGTDTQYF. The CDR3 nucleotides are TGTGCCAGCTCACCACCGCGGGACAGGGGCACAGATACGCAGTATTTT.

The count of this clone is one. The chain is built from TRBV7-8 and TRBJ1-6, with D unresolved. The V end was cut by 0 bases, the J end by 2 bases, with 11 bases between. CDR3 length equals 17 residues. CDR1 and CDR2 (germline): SGHVS, FQNEAQ. The CDR3 is CASSLARVSPYNSPLHF. The CDR3, as DNA: TGTGCCAGCAGCTTAGCGAGGGTCTCCCCCTATAATTCACCCCTCCACTTT.

In this sample, this clone turned up once. This chain uses TRBV30 with TRBJ1-6; 8 nucleotides match TRBD1. Germline V gene data show CDR1 as GTSNPN and CDR2 as SVGIG (reference sequence). The CDR3 loop spans 15 amino acids. Trimming cost V 4 bases and J 6 bases; bases outside gene matches: 8. CDR3 protein: CAWNARGQSNSPLHF. In nucleotides, the CDR3 is TGTGCCTGGAATGCCAGGGGGCAGAGTAATTCACCCCTCCACTTT.

The chain is built from TRBV7-2 and TRBJ1-1; D call uncertain. The V end was cut by 6 bases, the J end by 1 base, with 9 bases between. Germline CDR1 is SGHTA and CDR2 is FQGNSA. The CDR3 loop spans 13 amino acids. CDR3 loop: CASRYSGNTEAFF. As DNA, the CDR3 is TGTGCCAGCAGATATTCGGGGAACACTGAAGCTTTCTTT.

The chain links TRBV19 to TRBJ2-2; TRBD2 might be the D (5 bases). Germline V lookup: CDR1 LNHDA, CDR2 SQIVND (reference sequence). The CDR3 spans 13 residues. V lost 5 bases, J lost 1 base, and 5 bases lay in between. CDR3 sequence reads: CASSAGNTGELFF. The CDR3 nucleotides read TGTGCCAGTAGTGCGGGGAACACCGGGGAGCTGTTTTTT.

The gene calls are TRBV16 and TRBJ1-2; D is ambiguous. CDR1 KGHSY and CDR2 FQNENV come from the germline V gene. There are 14 residues in the CDR3. With 0 bases removed from V and 1 base from J, the gap between germline ends came to 6 bases. This CDR3 is CASSQSQINYGYTF. In DNA form, the CDR3 reads TGTGCCAGCAGCCAATCCCAGATTAACTATGGCTACACCTTC.

The chain carries TRBV20-1 and TRBJ2-3; tentatively, D is TRBD1 or TRBD2 (6 bases each). Germline V lookup: CDR1 DFQATT, CDR2 SNEGSKA (reference sequence). V was pared by 3 bases and J by 4 bases, with 11 bases between. The CDR3 is 13 amino acids. CDR3 residues: CSASEGGPDTQYF. The CDR3 DNA is TGCAGTGCTAGTGAGGGGGGTCCAGATACGCAGTATTTT.

The rearrangement uses TRBV4-1 and TRBJ1-5; D is unresolved. The V end lost 3 bases, the J end lost 4 bases, and 19 bases lay between the germline ends. The CDR3 spans 17 residues. The germline V gene has CDR1 MGHRA and CDR2 YSYEKL. This chain's CDR3 is CASSQYYLVGTNQPQHF. In DNA form, the CDR3 reads TGCGCCAGCAGCCAGTACTACTTGGTTGGCACTAATCAGCCCCAGCATTTT.

The gene calls are TRBV29-1 and TRBJ2-3, with 8 bases matching TRBD1. The ends lost 3 bases at V and 2 bases at J; junction bases unmatched: 7. Germline CDR1 SQVTM, CDR2 ANQGSEA. The CDR3 contains 15 residues. Here the CDR3 reads CSVDHRGLNTDTQYF. The CDR3 nucleotides are TGCAGCGTTGATCACAGGGGGTTAAACACAGATACGCAGTATTTT.

V usage is TRBV12-3 or TRBV12-4 and J usage is TRBJ1-5; 7 bases match TRBD1. J was trimmed by 6 bases and V by 5 bases; bases with no gene match: 1. The CDR3 totals 12 residues. The DNA of the CDR3 is TGTGCCAGCAGTACAGGGGCTCAGCCCCAGCATTTT. Protein: CASSTGAQPQHF.

V is TRBV4-1 and J is TRBJ2-3; possibly TRBD1 for D (5 bases). V dropped 3 bases and J dropped 4 bases, with 11 bases sitting between them. CDR1 is MGHRA and CDR2 is YSYEKL in the germline V gene. The CDR3 is 14 residues long. CDR3 DNA: TGCGCCAGCAGCCAGAGACAGAGCCCAGATACGCAGTATTTT. This translates into CASSQRQSPDTQYF.

The chain couples TRBV18 to TRBJ1-1; D is ambiguous. Germline loops: CDR1 KGHSH, CDR2 LQKENI. There are 14 residues in the CDR3. The V gene lost 3 bases and the J gene lost 2 bases, with 10 bases spanning the gap. The CDR3 region is CASSPNISNTEAFF. CDR3 coding DNA: TGTGCCAGCTCACCGAACATCTCAAACACTGAAGCTTTCTTT.

Only a few counts were recorded for this clone. The chain recombines TRBV6-5 with TRBJ2-7; 12 nucleotides match TRBD2. Germline CDR1 is MNHEY and CDR2 is SVGAGI. J lost 2 bases, V lost 10 bases, and 3 bases had no gene match. The CDR3 length is 13 residues. CDR3 region: CATGTSGPYEQYF. The CDR3 DNA reads as TGTGCCACCGGGACTAGCGGGCCCTACGAGCAGTACTTC.

This clone has only one observation. V usage is TRBV6-5 and J usage is TRBJ1-1; tentatively, D is TRBD1 (6 bases). There are 13 residues in the CDR3. Trimming took off 6 bases at V and 5 bases at J, with 13 bases between the two ends. CDR1 is MNHEY and CDR2 is SVGAGI in the germline V gene. As DNA, the CDR3 is TGTGCCAGCAGATCCTTGGACAGAACTGAAGCTTTCTTT. This gives the protein CASRSLDRTEAFF.

The J gene is TRBJ2-3, the V gene TRBV11-2; tentative D call: TRBD2 (5 bases). This CDR3 is built from 14 residues. The germline V gene encodes CDR1 SGHAT and CDR2 FQNNGV. V dropped 6 bases and J dropped 0 bases, with 10 bases sitting between them. The CDR3 here is CASRAESSTDTQYF. The CDR3 DNA sequence: TGTGCCAGCAGAGCGGAGTCTAGCACAGATACGCAGTATTTT. Complete variable domain (other parts from reference TRBV11-2 and TRBJ2-3): EAGVAQSPRYKIIEKRQSVAFWCNPISGHATLYWYQQILGQGPKLLIQFQNNGVVDDSQLPKDRFSAERLKGVDSTLKIQPAKLEDSAVYLCASRAESSTDTQYFGPGTRLTVL.

CDR3 coding DNA: TGTGCCAGCAGCCCCGGGACACTTCAAGAGACCCAGTACTTC. It translates to CASSPGTLQETQYF. The genes are TRBV5-4 and TRBJ2-5, with a possible D match to TRBD1 (6 bases). Trimming removed 4 bases at V and 2 bases at J, with 12 bases between. The CDR3 is 14 amino acids. CDR1 and CDR2 (germline): SGHNT, YYREEE (reference sequence).

The V call is TRBV5-1, the J call TRBJ2-5; D possibly corresponds to TRBD2 (5 bases). CDR1 and CDR2 from the germline V gene are SGHRS and YFSETQ. The V end lost 4 bases, the J end lost 5 bases, and 18 bases lay between the germline ends. CDR3 length: 15 residues. The CDR3 sequence: CASSAVFGGGETQYF. CDR3 in DNA: TGCGCCAGCAGCGCCGTGTTCGGCGGCGGGGAGACCCAGTACTTC.

The rearrangement uses TRBV18 and TRBJ2-6; tentative D call: TRBD1 (5 bases). CDR1 is KGHSH and CDR2 is LQKENI in the germline V gene. The CDR3 is 17 amino acids. V gave up 3 bases and J gave up 1 base, with 13 bases separating them. The CDR3 DNA reads TGTGCCAGCTCACCTGGGCAGGGTATTTCTGGGGCCAACGTCCTGACTTTC. Translation: CASSPGQGISGANVLTF.

This rearrangement joins TRBV5-4 to TRBJ2-1; no reliable D call. The CDR3 has 15 amino acids. Trimming took off 4 bases at V and 0 bases at J, with 11 bases between the two ends. The germline gives CDR1 SGHNT, CDR2 YYREEE (reference sequence). CDR3 in amino acids: CASSPPRSSYNEQFF. The CDR3 nucleotides are TGTGCCAGCAGCCCACCTAGAAGCTCCTACAATGAGCAGTTCTTC.